This TCR beta chain was sequenced in a study of blood T cell repertoires in COVID-19. Study in general: Sites across the United States, Italy and Spain contributed samples from acute and convalescent COVID-19. PBMCs, B-cell-depleted T cells, or T cells provided the cDNA or gDNA that made up the material.

Trimming at V came to 6 bases and at J to 6 bases, leaving 6 bases not matched to a gene. CDR1 and CDR2 from the germline V gene are ENHRY and SYGVKD. The CDR3 loop spans 13 amino acids. Authors' processing steps: Estimation of nucleated cell counts relied on the amplification of reference gene primers. The method was immunoSEQ multiplex PCR; TCRdb's version includes in-frame clones alone and lacks a portion of them. V, J and clone size are those of that table, while D and trimming were read from the DNA. The sample consists of some 170,000 clones, roughly 87% of them appearing once. The material sequenced was peripheral blood. This clonotype was obtained from a woman aged 55-69 years who had recovered from COVID-19. The chain joins TRBV10-3 to TRBJ2-7, with TRBD1 identical over 9 bases. DNA of the CDR3: TGTGCCATCAGGGGGACAGGGAGCGGCGAGCAGTACTTC. Protein: CAIRGTGSGEQYF.